Below are 24 T cell receptor beta chains sequenced from a single sample in a study of long-term antiretroviral therapy in people with HIV. Researchers report immunoSEQ v3.0 was run at survey level. Repertoires were generated with immunoSEQ multiplex PCR, while TCRdb's copy carries only in-frame clones and drops some. The sample includes roughly 39,000 clones, 86% seen only once; the top ten take around 3.9%. Specimen: unsorted PBMCs, collected just before starting antiretroviral therapy. The receptors shown here come from a woman aged 18-35 years with HIV.

V usage is TRBV9 and J usage is TRBJ2-7, with D perhaps assigned TRBD1 or TRBD2 (6 bases each). The V and J ends lost 0 bases and 4 bases respectively, with 11 bases between them. There are 14 residues in the CDR3. The germline gives CDR1 SGDLS, CDR2 YYNGEE. The CDR3 sequence is CASSVGGARYEQYF. The CDR3 DNA is TGTGCCAGCAGCGTAGGGGGGGCGCGTTACGAGCAGTACTTC.

This chain uses TRBV5-1 with TRBJ2-1; 8 nucleotides align to TRBD1. The germline gives CDR1 SGHRS, CDR2 YFSETQ. J was trimmed by 1 base and V by 1 base; bases with no gene match: 7. The CDR3 has 17 residues. DNA of the CDR3: TGCGCCAGCAGCTTGCCCAGACAGGGGCAATCCTACAATGAGCAGTTCTTC. It specifies CASSLPRQGQSYNEQFF.

CDR3 protein: CASSIVHFSSYEQYF. CDR3 DNA: TGTGCCAGTAGTATAGTTCACTTCAGCTCCTACGAGCAGTACTTC. This rearrangement joins TRBV19 to TRBJ2-7, with D unresolved. The CDR3 runs 15 residues. CDR1 is LNHDA, CDR2 SQIVND, per germline (reference sequence). V lost 1 base and J 0 bases, leaving 10 bases between the germline ends.

V is TRBV5-1 and J is TRBJ2-2; no clear D. The CDR3 has 18 residues. Trimming left V 4 bases short and J 4 bases short, with 23 bases between. CDR1 is SGHRS and CDR2 is YFSETQ in the germline V gene. CDR3 bases: TGCGCCAGCAGCCCCCGCTCCATCCCTAGTCCCAGCACCGGGGAGCTGTTTTTT. This codes for CASSPRSIPSPSTGELFF.

The chain is built from TRBV25-1 and TRBJ2-5; D remains unclear. This CDR3 has 14 amino acids. Per the germline V gene, CDR1 is MGHDK and CDR2 is SYGVNS. The V end was cut by 0 bases, the J end by 5 bases, with 10 bases between. The chain's CDR3 is CASSEYLGWETQYF. The CDR3 nucleotides read TGTGCCAGCAGTGAATATCTGGGATGGGAGACCCAGTACTTC.

This clone was found once. This chain uses TRBV28 with TRBJ2-7; D possibly corresponds to TRBD2 (6 bases). Germline-derived CDR1 and CDR2 are MDHEN and SYDVKM. The CDR3 length is 14 residues. Trimming cost V 7 bases and J 6 bases, with 19 bases left between them. CDR3: CASTPRREVGEQYF. In DNA form, the CDR3 reads TGTGCCAGCACCCCGAGGAGGGAAGTCGGCGAGCAGTACTTC.

The genes are TRBV27 and TRBJ1-1; D might be TRBD1 (5 bases). Germline assignment: CDR1 MNHEY and CDR2 SMNVEV (reference sequence). CDR3 length: 14 amino acids. Trimming removed 4 bases from V and 2 bases from J, with 11 bases in between. CDR3 nucleotides: TGTGCCAGCAGTTACCTCACAGGAAACACTGAAGCTTTCTTT. This encodes CASSYLTGNTEAFF.

The chain recombines TRBV5-1 with TRBJ2-3; 7 bases fit TRBD2. The CDR3 is 17 residues long. CDR1 SGHRS and CDR2 YFSETQ come from the germline V gene. The V gene end was trimmed by 0 bases and the J gene end by 0 bases; junction bases not matched to a gene: 7. The CDR3, as DNA: TGCGCCAGCAGCTTGGATAATCTGGGGGGGAGCACAGATACGCAGTATTTT. Translating it yields CASSLDNLGGSTDTQYF.

The V call is TRBV9, the J call TRBJ2-1; D may be TRBD2 (6 bases). Germline CDR1 SGDLS, CDR2 YYNGEE. Deletions cut 4 bases from V and 6 bases from J, with 17 bases between. CDR3 length equals 15 residues. The CDR3 sequence: CASSSTSSGGNEQFF. In DNA form, the CDR3 reads TGTGCCAGCAGCTCCACTAGCAGCGGAGGCAATGAGCAGTTCTTC.

This sequence joins TRBV7-2 and TRBJ2-7; the match to TRBD2 covers 12 bases. This CDR3 comprises 16 residues. V shed 5 bases, J shed 3 bases, and the junction held 8 bases outside the gene matches. From germline, CDR1 is SGHTA and CDR2 FQGNSA. The CDR3 coding sequence is TGTGCCAGCAGCGTGCAACTAGCGGGAGGTCTCTACGAGCAGTACTTC. This translates into CASSVQLAGGLYEQYF.

J is TRBJ2-5 and V is TRBV27, with a tentative D call TRBD1 (5 bases). V shed 7 bases and J shed 5 bases, with 14 bases lying between them. The germline V gene has CDR1 MNHEY and CDR2 SMNVEV (reference sequence). CDR3 length: 13 amino acids. The CDR3: CASTSPPGETQYF. The CDR3 DNA is TGTGCCAGCACCTCTCCTCCAGGGGAGACCCAGTACTTC.

The chain carries TRBV27 and TRBJ1-1; possibly TRBD1 for D (6 bases). Trimming pared 7 bases from V and 5 bases from J, leaving 14 bases between. Germline V gene lookup returns CDR1 MNHEY and CDR2 SMNVEV (reference sequence). CDR3 size: 13 residues. CDR3 nucleotide sequence: TGTGCCAGCACCACTACAGGGCCAACTGAAGCTTTCTTT. Protein: CASTTTGPTEAFF.

A single count supports this clone. The chain carries TRBV7-9 and TRBJ2-5, with 14 bases lining up with TRBD2. Looked up from germline, CDR1 is SEHNR and CDR2 is FQNEAQ (reference sequence). J lost 5 bases, V lost 2 bases, and 7 bases had no gene match. The CDR3 extends over 17 amino acids. The CDR3: CASSLLTSGRAGETQYF. The CDR3 DNA follows: TGTGCCAGCAGCTTATTGACTAGCGGGAGGGCCGGTGAGACCCAGTACTTC.

V gene TRBV6-1 combines with J gene TRBJ2-3; D may be TRBD1 (6 bases). The CDR3 sequence is 17 residues long. Germline values: CDR1 MNHNS, CDR2 SASEGT. Between the trimmed V and J ends, which lost 0 bases and 5 bases, there was a span of 18 bases. In DNA, the CDR3 is TGTGCCAGCAGTGAAGCAAGCCGAGGGGGAGTTGGAGATACGCAGTATTTT. Translating it yields CASSEASRGGVGDTQYF.

In regard to this clone: This sample also contains other DNA sequences that code for the same CDR3. CDR3 DNA: TGTGCCAGCAGTTTAGGCCTGGCAGATACGCAGTATTTT. This translates into CASSLGLADTQYF. V gene TRBV27 combines with J gene TRBJ2-3; D gene ambiguous. CDR3 size: 13 residues. V lost 2 bases and J lost 4, with 7 bases in between. Germline values: CDR1 MNHEY, CDR2 SMNVEV (reference sequence).

This clone showed up just a few times. This chain connects TRBV28 to TRBJ1-2, with a tentative D call TRBD1 (6 bases). Germline V gene data show CDR1 as MDHEN and CDR2 as SYDVKM. The CDR3 covers 13 residues. Between the trimmed V and J ends, which lost 5 bases and 4 bases, there was a span of 11 bases. DNA of the CDR3: TGTGCCAGCAGTCAACGGACAGCCTATGGCTACACCTTC. Protein product: CASSQRTAYGYTF.

This chain uses TRBV21-1 with TRBJ2-1; the table gives TRBD2 as D, unverified against the DNA. TRBV21-1 is designated a pseudogene. This CDR3 is 11 amino acids long. The CDR3 here is CASSSEDEQFF. In DNA form, the CDR3 reads TGTGCCAGCAGCTCCGAGGATGAGCAGTTCTTC.

The V call is TRBV27, the J call TRBJ2-1; 8 bases map to TRBD2. Trimming at V came to 7 bases and at J to 2 bases, leaving 7 bases not matched to a gene. This CDR3 is 15 amino acids long. The V gene's germline CDR1 is MNHEY and CDR2 SMNVEV (reference sequence). The CDR3 protein is CASIISGNTYNEQFF. For the CDR3, the DNA is TGTGCCAGCATAATTAGCGGGAATACCTACAATGAGCAGTTCTTC.

This sequence joins TRBV7-9 and TRBJ2-1, with D possibly matching TRBD1 (6 bases). Trimming took off 5 bases at V and 4 bases at J, with 9 bases between the two ends. This CDR3 is built from 13 residues. Germline V gene lookup returns CDR1 SEHNR and CDR2 FQNEAQ (reference sequence). CDR3 nucleotide sequence: TGTGCCAGCAGCCCGGGACAATACAATGAGCAGTTCTTC. It encodes CASSPGQYNEQFF.

In this sample, this clone turned up once. The V and J genes are TRBV6-1 and TRBJ2-7, with D uncertain. CDR1 is MNHNS and CDR2 is SASEGT in the germline V gene. Trimming cost V 8 bases and J 0 bases, with 8 bases left between them. There are 12 residues in the CDR3. The CDR3 reads CASGLNSYEQYF. The CDR3 DNA sequence: TGTGCCAGCGGTCTGAACTCCTACGAGCAGTACTTC.

This rearrangement joins TRBV29-1 to TRBJ2-7; D gene ambiguous. Looked up from germline, CDR1 is SQVTM and CDR2 is ANQGSEA. The CDR3 loop spans 12 amino acids. V dropped 2 bases and J dropped 0 bases, with 5 bases sitting between them. This chain's CDR3 is CSVESVSYEQYF. CDR3 sequence (DNA): TGCAGCGTTGAATCCGTCTCCTACGAGCAGTACTTC.

This chain links TRBV9 with TRBJ1-1; D perhaps matches TRBD1 (6 bases). Germline CDR1 SGDLS, CDR2 YYNGEE. The ends were cut back, 5 bases at V and 0 bases at J, with 11 bases in the middle. CDR3 length: 14 residues. Here the CDR3 reads CASSNRALNTEAFF. The CDR3 coding sequence is TGTGCCAGCAGTAACAGGGCGTTGAACACTGAAGCTTTCTTT.

V is TRBV11-2 and J is TRBJ1-1; D might be TRBD1 (6 bases). There are 14 residues in the CDR3. Per the germline V gene, CDR1 is SGHAT and CDR2 is FQNNGV. V was trimmed by 5 bases and J by 7 bases, leaving 17 bases between them. This chain's CDR3 is CASSPKLSTGEAFF. As DNA, the CDR3 is TGTGCCAGCAGCCCGAAACTCTCGACAGGTGAAGCTTTCTTT.

This clone was recorded once. The chain carries TRBV27 and TRBJ2-2; weak D call: TRBD2 (5 bases). The CDR3 is made up of 14 amino acids. In germline, CDR1 is MNHEY, CDR2 SMNVEV (reference sequence). V was pared by 2 bases and J by 4 bases, with 8 bases between. The CDR3 protein is CASSLRDTTGELFF. The CDR3 DNA is TGTGCCAGCAGTTTACGGGATACCACCGGGGAGCTGTTTTTT.